These T cell receptor beta chains were read from a single sample in a study of beta chain features in type 1 diabetes. Profiled with immunoSEQ multiplex PCR; TCRdb holds only in-frame clones, not every one. This table holds a few hundred thousand clones, under 20% found once. The specimen was naive CD4+ T cells from blood. The receptor set was obtained from a man aged 25-45 years with type 1 diabetes. The CDR3 runs from the conserved cysteine through the conserved F or W. A D gene is named only where the DNA matches it firmly. Only some rows state a clone size, as once, few, many or a class for expanded clones.

>TRBV29-1|TRBJ2-3|-|few
CSVAGGADTQYF
TGCAGCGTTGCGGGGGGCGCAGATACGCAGTATTTT
>TRBV7-9|TRBJ2-4|-|few
CASSLDFGLLAKNIQYF
TGTGCCAGCAGCTTAGATTTTGGCCTTCTAGCCAAAAACATTCAGTACTTC
>TRBV7-8|TRBJ2-7|TRBD1|-
CASSLVTGRVGTYEQYF
TGTGCCAGCAGCTTAGTGACAGGGAGAGTGGGCACCTACGAGCAGTACTTC
>TRBV5-1|TRBJ2-3|TRBD2|-
CASSPGLAGASDTQYF
TGCGCCAGCAGCCCGGGACTAGCGGGAGCGTCAGATACGCAGTATTTT
>TRBV9|TRBJ2-7|TRBD2|-
CASSVVLAGNYEQYF
TGTGCCAGCAGCGTAGTACTAGCGGGAAATTACGAGCAGTACTTC
>TRBV9|TRBJ2-3|TRBD2|few
CASSVGTSGTTDTQYF
TGTGCCAGCAGCGTAGGGACTAGCGGGACCACAGATACGCAGTATTTT
>TRBV7-8|TRBJ2-7|-|-
CASSFVDGSYEQYF
TGTGCCAGCAGCTTTGTCGACGGATCCTACGAGCAGTACTTC
>TRBV13|TRBJ2-7|TRBD1|few
CASSLGQGYEQYF
TGTGCCAGCAGCTTGGGACAGGGCTACGAGCAGTACTTC
>TRBV4-3|TRBJ2-4|-|few
CASSQEVRENIQYF
TGCGCCAGCAGCCAAGAGGTGCGAGAAAACATTCAGTACTTC
>TRBV19|TRBJ1-2|TRBD1|-
CASSIGSGGDGYTF
TGTGCCAGTAGTATTGGATCAGGGGGAGACGGCTACACCTTC
>TRBV10-3|TRBJ2-1|-|-
CAIRQGDVYNEQFF
TGTGCCATCAGGCAGGGAGACGTTTACAATGAGCAGTTCTTC
>TRBV5-1|TRBJ2-1|TRBD1|-
CASSRTGALNEQFF
TGCGCCAGCAGCAGGACAGGGGCGCTCAATGAGCAGTTCTTC
>TRBV29-1|TRBJ2-4|-|many
CSAGLLAKNIQYF
TGCAGCGCTGGACTCCTAGCCAAAAACATTCAGTACTTC
>TRBV7-2|TRBJ1-2|TRBD1|few
CASSSTGPDGYTF
TGTGCCAGCAGCTCGACAGGGCCGGATGGCTACACCTTC
>TRBV10-2|TRBJ1-1|TRBD1|few
CASRRQGGTEAFF
TGCGCCAGCAGGAGACAGGGGGGCACTGAAGCTTTCTTT
>TRBV30|TRBJ1-5|-|-
CAWSGQFGNQPQHF
TGTGCCTGGAGTGGCCAGTTTGGGAATCAGCCCCAGCATTTT
>TRBV27|TRBJ2-3|TRBD2|few
CASTGLAGTDTQYF
TGTGCCAGCACGGGACTAGCGGGGACAGATACGCAGTATTTT
>TRBV4-1|TRBJ2-1|-|few
CASSQDRTSAYNEQFF
TGCGCCAGCAGCCAAGATAGGACTTCGGCCTACAATGAGCAGTTCTTC
>TRBV5-6|TRBJ1-5|-|-
CASSLLGQPQHF
TGTGCCAGCAGCTTGCTGGGTCAGCCCCAGCATTTT
>TRBV29-1|TRBJ2-7|TRBD2|-
CSVRTSGRVYEQYF
TGCAGCGTGCGTACTAGCGGGAGGGTCTACGAGCAGTACTTC
>TRBV29-1|TRBJ2-6|-|few
CSVGGTSLGANVLTF
TGCAGCGTCGGGGGTACTAGCTTGGGGGCCAACGTCCTGACTTTC
>TRBV6-1|TRBJ2-4|TRBD2|-
CASSELASGIGIQYF
TGTGCCAGCAGTGAGTTGGCTAGCGGGATTGGCATTCAGTACTTC
>TRBV9|TRBJ2-3|TRBD2|-
CASSVSGREDTQYF
TGTGCCAGCAGCGTTAGCGGGAGGGAGGATACGCAGTATTTT
>TRBV5-1|TRBJ2-2|TRBD2|-
CASSLVTSDSTGELFF
TGCGCCAGCAGCTTGGTGACTAGCGACTCCACCGGGGAGCTGTTTTTT
>TRBV5-4|TRBJ2-7|-|-
CASTRWGTETYEQYF
TGTGCCAGCACCCGATGGGGGACTGAGACCTACGAGCAGTACTTC
>TRBV4-3|TRBJ2-1|-|once
CASSQVLATTYNEQFF
TGCGCCAGCAGCCAAGTTCTAGCGACTACCTACAATGAGCAGTTCTTC
>TRBV28|TRBJ2-7|-|few
CASTLGREYEQYF
TGTGCCAGCACCTTGGGAAGGGAATACGAGCAGTACTTC
>TRBV4-3|TRBJ2-3|-|-
CASSQAGPTGDTQYF
TGCGCCAGCAGCCAAGCGGGCCCAACTGGGGATACGCAGTATTTT
>TRBV7-9|TRBJ1-1|TRBD1|-
CASTFDRGNTEAFF
TGTGCCAGCACCTTCGACAGGGGGAACACTGAAGCTTTCTTT
>TRBV27|TRBJ2-3|TRBD1|-
CASRDSPRDRAPDTQYF
TGTGCCAGCAGAGACAGCCCCCGGGACAGGGCCCCAGATACGCAGTATTTT
>TRBV7-3|TRBJ2-3|-|-
CASSLIGTSHSADTQYF
TGTGCCAGCAGCTTAATCGGGACCTCCCACAGTGCAGATACGCAGTATTTT
>TRBV28|TRBJ2-7|-|-
CASSLGSSYEQYF
TGTGCCAGCAGTTTGGGGAGCTCCTACGAGCAGTACTTC
>TRBV6-5|TRBJ2-7|-|-
CASSYRGDYEQYF
TGTGCCAGCAGTTATAGGGGGGACTACGAGCAGTACTTC
>TRBV18|TRBJ2-5|-|-
CASSPQGKETQYF
TGTGCCAGCTCACCACAGGGGAAAGAGACCCAGTACTTC
>TRBV29-1|TRBJ2-3|TRBD2|-
CSVGGAGNTDTQYF
TGCAGCGTTGGGGGAGCGGGAAACACAGATACGCAGTATTTT
>TRBV5-6|TRBJ2-5|-|few
CASSTTQETQYF
TGTGCCAGCTCGACTACTCAAGAGACCCAGTACTTC
>TRBV11-2|TRBJ2-1|-|few
CASSRTLRDEQFF
TGTGCCAGCAGCCGGACCCTCCGAGATGAGCAGTTCTTC
>TRBV11-2|TRBJ2-1|-|-
CASSFSSEQFF
TGTGCCAGCAGCTTTTCGAGTGAGCAGTTCTTC
>TRBV5-4|TRBJ2-1|-|-
CASSTGEAGEQFF
TGTGCCAGCAGCACTGGGGAGGCGGGTGAGCAGTTCTTC
>TRBV29-1|TRBJ1-2|-|-
CSVETGKGHGYTF
TGCAGCGTTGAGACAGGAAAGGGCCATGGCTACACCTTC
>TRBV18|TRBJ2-7|TRBD2|-
CASSPIGTSPMEQYF
TGTGCCAGCTCACCGATCGGGACTAGCCCCATGGAGCAGTACTTC
>TRBV6-5|TRBJ2-7|TRBD1|-
CASRLTGGAYEQYF
TGTGCCAGCAGATTGACAGGGGGTGCCTACGAGCAGTACTTC
>TRBV11-2|TRBJ2-1|-|-
CASSLARSPSNEQFF
TGTGCCAGCAGCTTAGCCAGGTCTCCGTCCAATGAGCAGTTCTTC
>TRBV10-3|TRBJ2-6|-|few
CAIMVSGANVLTF
TGTGCCATCATGGTCTCTGGGGCCAACGTCCTGACTTTC
>TRBV9|TRBJ2-3|-|once
CASSVAGGVARTDTQYF
TGTGCCAGCAGCGTAGCTGGGGGTGTCGCACGCACAGATACGCAGTATTTT
>TRBV28|TRBJ2-5|TRBD2|few
CASSWASGKETQYF
TGTGCCAGCAGTTGGGCTAGCGGGAAAGAGACCCAGTACTTC
>TRBV9|TRBJ1-2|TRBD1|-
CASSVGQGNYGYTF
TGTGCCAGCAGCGTCGGACAGGGGAACTATGGCTACACCTTC